The 22 T cell receptor beta chains given below trace back to one sample, sequenced in a study of T cell responses to AZD1222 COVID-19 vaccine (dated by TCRdb to the early 2020s). Libraries were prepared through the immunoSEQ multiplex PCR assay. TCRdb took over this immuneACCESS table, retaining in-frame rearrangements with V and J assigned. Such tables are incomplete; in checked studies, under half of the missing clones stem from an unresolved V gene, and the remainder is unexplained. For this sample there are about 120,000 clones; over 75% appear just once. The ten largest clones represent approximately 8.5% of the sample. The time point label, read with the paper, signifies: baseline before first vaccination. The sequencing used peripheral blood, collected on day 0 of AZD1222 vaccination. The receptor set was obtained from an adult in good health.

The chain uses TRBV27 and TRBJ2-7; D perhaps matches TRBD2 (6 bases). The CDR3 extends over 13 amino acids. V was trimmed by 7 bases and J by 5 bases, leaving 15 bases between them. From germline, CDR1 is MNHEY and CDR2 SMNVEV (reference sequence). For the CDR3, the DNA is TGTGCCAGCACTGCCGCGGGGTCCGACGAGCAGTACTTC. As protein: CASTAAGSDEQYF.

The rearrangement uses TRBV30 and TRBJ2-1, with 10 bases lining up with TRBD2. This CDR3 is built from 17 residues. J gave up 9 bases and V 0 bases, and 14 bases lay outside the gene matches. Germline CDR1 is GTSNPN and CDR2 is SVGIG (reference sequence). This chain's CDR3 is CAWSVRSPAGGRSEQFF. CDR3 coding DNA: TGTGCCTGGAGTGTACGGTCTCCAGCGGGAGGGCGTAGTGAGCAGTTCTTC. The variable domain in full, with the rest retrieved from reference TRBV30 and TRBJ2-1, is SQTIHQWPATLVQPVGSPLSLECTVEGTSNPNLYWYRQAAGRGLQLLFYSVGIGQISSEVPQNLSASRPQDRQFILSSKKLLLSDSGFYLCAWSVRSPAGGRSEQFFGPGTRLTVL.

The chain is built from TRBV19 and TRBJ1-2, with no clear D. In germline, CDR1 is LNHDA, CDR2 SQIVND (reference sequence). This CDR3 region has 14 residues. Trimming shortened V by 2 bases and J by 2 bases, and 9 bases separated the two germline ends. The CDR3 is CASSIRTANYGYTF. CDR3 DNA sequence: TGTGCCAGTAGTATAAGGACCGCAAACTATGGCTACACCTTC. Looking up the rest from reference TRBV19 and TRBJ1-2 gives the full variable domain: DGGITQSPKYLFRKEGQNVTLSCEQNLNHDAMYWYRQDPGQGLRLIYYSQIVNDFQKGDIAEGYSVSREKKESFPLTVTSAQKNPTAFYLCASSIRTANYGYTFGSGTRLTVV.

The rearrangement joins TRBV11-1 to TRBJ2-2; D unresolved. CDR1 and CDR2 from the germline V gene are SGHAT and FQDESV (reference sequence). This CDR3 region has 12 residues. With 1 base removed from V and 5 bases from J, the gap between germline ends came to 2 bases. CDR3: CASSLETGELFF. The CDR3 coding sequence is TGTGCCAGCAGCTTAGAAACCGGGGAGCTGTTTTTT.

This chain uses TRBV7-9 with TRBJ2-7, with 9 bases aligning to TRBD1. The CDR3 loop spans 15 amino acids. Trimming at V came to 5 bases and at J to 5 bases, leaving 10 bases not matched to a gene. Germline-derived CDR1 and CDR2 are SEHNR and FQNEAQ (reference sequence). The CDR3 region is CASSHPLTGGHEQYF. In nucleotides, the CDR3 is TGTGCCAGCAGCCATCCCTTGACAGGGGGTCACGAGCAGTACTTC.

This clone was recorded only once. V gene TRBV7-3 combines with J gene TRBJ2-1; TRBD2 aligns across 9 bases. CDR3 length: 14 amino acids. Trimming took 0 bases from V and 9 from J; bases not matched to a gene: 3. Germline loops: CDR1 SGHTA, CDR2 FQGTGA. The CDR3 nucleotides are TGTGCCAGCAGCTTAACTAGCGGGAGTGGTGAGCAGTTCTTC. Its translation is CASSLTSGSGEQFF. The full variable domain, completed using reference TRBV7-3 and TRBJ2-1, is GAGVSQTPSNKVTEKGKYVELRCDPISGHTALYWYRQSLGQGPEFLIYFQGTGAADDSGLPNDRFFAVRPEGSVSTLKIQRTERGDSAVYLCASSLTSGSGEQFFGPGTRLTVL.

This clone was recorded only once. The CDR3 loop is CASSHPHSNTEAFF. CDR3 DNA: TGTGCCAGCAGCCACCCCCACAGTAACACTGAAGCTTTCTTT. The gene calls are TRBV3-1 (or the pseudogene TRBV3-2) and TRBJ1-1; no definite D call. Trimming took off 3 bases at V and 2 bases at J, with 10 bases between the two ends. This CDR3 region has 14 residues. CDR1 and CDR2 from the germline V gene are LGHDT and YNNKEL (reference sequence).

This clone came up a few times. The chain combines TRBV6-7 with TRBJ1-4; D is possibly TRBD1 (5 bases). TRBV6-7 is annotated as an ORF whose role is uncertain. V dropped 5 bases and J dropped 3 bases, with 13 bases sitting between them. This CDR3 contains 15 residues. The CDR3 is CASSLNRWANEKLFF. In nucleotides, the CDR3 is TGTGCCAGCAGTCTAAACAGGTGGGCTAATGAAAAACTGTTTTTT.

V usage is TRBV9 and J usage is TRBJ2-2; 7 nucleotides line up with TRBD2. Germline CDR1 SGDLS, CDR2 YYNGEE. With 4 bases clipped from V and 3 bases from J, the junction kept 24 bases outside the gene matches. This CDR3 has 21 residues. The CDR3 region has the DNA TGTGCCAGCAGCCTGGATGACTTGGGTAGCGGGTCACGAGGTGACACCGGGGAGCTGTTTTTT. As protein: CASSLDDLGSGSRGDTGELFF.

J is TRBJ2-3 and V is TRBV4-2, with 7 bases aligning to TRBD2. V dropped 3 bases and J dropped 2; count of bases not matched to a gene: 2. Germline V gene sequence: CDR1 LGHNA, CDR2 YNFKEQ. The length of the CDR3 is 14 residues. CDR3 protein: CASSQGLHTDTQYF. The CDR3 DNA is TGTGCCAGCAGCCAGGGACTACACACAGATACGCAGTATTTT.

The chain uses TRBV19 and TRBJ2-1, with 11 positions matching TRBD2. CDR3 length: 15 amino acids. The ends lost 5 bases at V and 6 bases at J; junction bases unmatched: 6. Germline CDR1 is LNHDA and CDR2 is SQIVND (reference sequence). Here the CDR3 reads CASSVTGTSGNEQFF. CDR3 nucleotides: TGTGCCAGTAGTGTTACCGGGACTAGCGGCAATGAGCAGTTCTTC. Drawing the rest from reference TRBV19 and TRBJ2-1, the complete variable domain is DGGITQSPKYLFRKEGQNVTLSCEQNLNHDAMYWYRQDPGQGLRLIYYSQIVNDFQKGDIAEGYSVSREKKESFPLTVTSAQKNPTAFYLCASSVTGTSGNEQFFGPGTRLTVL.

V and J are TRBV6-5 and TRBJ1-1; D uncertain. From germline, CDR1 is MNHEY and CDR2 SVGAGI. The CDR3 spans 14 residues. V lost 8 bases and J 4 bases, leaving 17 bases between the germline ends. The CDR3 bases are TGTGCCAGCGGCAGGTCGCGCCCGGTCACTGAAGCTTTCTTT. It encodes CASGRSRPVTEAFF.

The chain couples TRBV7-9 to TRBJ1-2, with 7 positions matching TRBD1. There are 15 residues in the CDR3. The junction had 14 bases not matched to a gene; V was cut back by 5 bases and J by 8 bases. Germline assignment: CDR1 SEHNR and CDR2 FQNEAQ (reference sequence). CDR3 nucleotide sequence: TGTGCCAGCAGCACGCCCGGACAGGCTCCGGGGGGCTACACCTTC. Amino acid sequence: CASSTPGQAPGGYTF.

This chain uses TRBV10-3 with TRBJ1-1; weak D call: TRBD1 (6 bases). Germline V gives CDR1 ENHRY, CDR2 SYGVKD. Trimming took off 10 bases at V and 0 bases at J, with 15 bases between the two ends. The CDR3 contains 14 residues. The CDR3 coding sequence is TGTGCCACGGGGGGCGCAGTACTGAACACTGAAGCTTTCTTT. Translating it yields CATGGAVLNTEAFF.

V usage is TRBV27 and J usage is TRBJ1-1; D gene ambiguous. Germline CDR1 and CDR2: MNHEY and SMNVEV (reference sequence). Trimming removed 4 bases from V and 5 bases from J, with 14 bases in between. The CDR3 is 14 amino acids. This CDR3 reads CASSSYTARTEAFF. The CDR3 DNA is TGTGCCAGCAGTTCTTATACAGCTCGGACTGAAGCTTTCTTT.

Here the CDR3 DNA reads TGTGCCAGCAGCAAAGATCAGGCGAACACTGAAGCTTTCTTT. This encodes CASSKDQANTEAFF. The J gene is TRBJ1-1, the V gene TRBV21-1; the table's D call, TRBD1, has no DNA check behind it. TRBV21-1 represents a pseudogene. The CDR3 sequence is 14 residues long.

The rearrangement uses TRBV6-6 and TRBJ1-2; 10 bases are a match to TRBD1. The ends lost 5 bases at V and 4 bases at J; junction bases unmatched: 1. Germline V lookup: CDR1 MNHNY, CDR2 SVGAGI (reference sequence). The CDR3 sequence is 13 residues long. The CDR3: CASSGDRGYGYTF. CDR3 nucleotides: TGTGCCAGCAGTGGGGACAGGGGCTATGGCTACACCTTC.

The genes are TRBV7-3 and TRBJ1-2; TRBD1 matches 8 bases. With V trimmed by 5 bases and J by 5 bases, 4 bases remained unmatched. Germline lookup yields CDR1 SGHTA and CDR2 FQGTGA. CDR3 length: 13 residues. The CDR3 reads CASSPGTGYGYTF. The CDR3 bases are TGTGCCAGCAGCCCCGGGACAGGTTATGGCTACACCTTC.

This chain links TRBV7-2 with TRBJ2-7; D is perhaps TRBD1 (5 bases). The CDR3 covers 14 residues. The V gene's germline CDR1 is SGHTA and CDR2 FQGNSA. V lost 6 bases and J lost 0, with 12 bases in between. Here the CDR3 reads CASSQDRASYEQYF. CDR3 nucleotide sequence: TGTGCCAGCAGTCAAGACAGAGCCTCCTACGAGCAGTACTTC.

V is TRBV30 and J is TRBJ2-7; TRBD1 agrees at 11 bases. The CDR3 covers 12 residues. In germline, CDR1 is GTSNPN, CDR2 SVGIG (reference sequence). V was pared by 5 bases and J by 6 bases, with 3 bases of the junction left unmatched. The CDR3 loop reads CAWGTGGGEQYF. The CDR3 coding sequence is TGTGCCTGGGGGACAGGGGGAGGCGAGCAGTACTTC.

The chain is built from TRBV19 and TRBJ1-2; no definite D call. This CDR3 is built from 14 residues. Germline loops: CDR1 LNHDA, CDR2 SQIVND (reference sequence). Between the trimmed V and J ends, which lost 0 bases and 4 bases, there was a span of 9 bases. The CDR3 region is CASSIEIGSYGYTF. For the CDR3, the DNA is TGTGCCAGTAGTATAGAAATCGGATCCTATGGCTACACCTTC.

The chain uses TRBV2 and TRBJ1-5; D gene ambiguous. Germline V lookup: CDR1 SNHLY, CDR2 FYNNEI. The CDR3 has 14 amino acids. V was clipped by 8 bases and J by 1 base, with 12 bases between them. CDR3: CASERDVSNQPQHF. The CDR3 region has the DNA TGTGCCAGCGAGAGGGATGTCAGCAATCAGCCCCAGCATTTT. Together with reference TRBV2 and TRBJ1-5, the CDR3 gives the full variable domain: EPEVTQTPSHQVTQMGQEVILRCVPISNHLYFYWYRQILGQKVEFLVSFYNNEISEKSEIFDDQFSVERPDGSNFTLKIRSTKLEDSAMYFCASERDVSNQPQHFGDGTRLSIL.